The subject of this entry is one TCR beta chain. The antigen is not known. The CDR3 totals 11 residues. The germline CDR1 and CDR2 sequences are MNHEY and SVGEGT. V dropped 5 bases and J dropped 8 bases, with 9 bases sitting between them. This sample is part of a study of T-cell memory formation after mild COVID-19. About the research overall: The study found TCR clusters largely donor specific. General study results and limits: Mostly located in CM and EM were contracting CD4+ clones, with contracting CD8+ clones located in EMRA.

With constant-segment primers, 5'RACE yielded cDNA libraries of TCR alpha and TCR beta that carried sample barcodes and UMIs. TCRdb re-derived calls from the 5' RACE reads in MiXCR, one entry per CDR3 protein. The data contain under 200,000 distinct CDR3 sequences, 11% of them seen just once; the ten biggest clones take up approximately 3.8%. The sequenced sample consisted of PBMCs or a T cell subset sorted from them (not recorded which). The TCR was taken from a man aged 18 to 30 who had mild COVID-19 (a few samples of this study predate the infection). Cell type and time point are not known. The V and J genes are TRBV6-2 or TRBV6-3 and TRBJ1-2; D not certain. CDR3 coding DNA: TGTGCCAGCAGTAAGGCCCGCGGCTACACCTTC. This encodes CASSKARGYTF.